Each of the 7 T cell receptor beta chains below was sequenced from the same sample in a study of T-cell memory formation after mild COVID-19 (dated by TCRdb to about 2021). The library was made by 5' RACE. The sequencer listed for this sample is Illumina NovaSeq 6000. The raw public reads went through TCRdb reprocessing: fastp at Q25, MiXCR clone calling, in-frame beta chains kept. Rows matching on CDR3 protein sequence are summarized as one entry with the most common DNA and genes. The sample has about 440,000 distinct CDR3 sequences on record, approximately 20% of them singletons. The biggest ten clones account for about 8.8% of the sample. The sample taken for sequencing was PBMCs or a T cell subset sorted from them (not recorded which). These receptors were taken from an adult woman who had mild COVID-19 (a few samples of this study predate the infection). The sample titles of this study are shuffled in the database, so cell type and time point are left out; the donor was told from shared clones.

The rearrangement links TRBV20-1 to TRBJ1-4; a possible D gene is TRBD1 (6 bases). Trimming took 0 bases from V and 2 from J, leaving 10 bases between them. Germline loops: CDR1 DFQATT, CDR2 SNEGSKA (reference sequence). This CDR3 is 15 amino acids long. The CDR3 DNA follows: TGCAGTGCTAGAGATAGGGGGGCGACTAATGAAAAACTGTTTTTT. This sequence encodes CSARDRGATNEKLFF.

This clonotype was seen a few times. The rearrangement links TRBV7-9 to TRBJ2-7; D remains unclear. Germline loops: CDR1 SEHNR, CDR2 FQNEAQ (reference sequence). V shed 1 base and J shed 2 bases, with 9 bases lying between them. This CDR3 spans 14 amino acids. The CDR3 is CASSLDGRPYEQYF. The CDR3 bases are TGTGCCAGCAGCTTAGACGGCAGACCCTACGAGCAGTACTTC.

This clonotype was picked up a small number of times. V usage is TRBV6-5 and J usage is TRBJ1-1; no definite D call. Germline V gives CDR1 MNHEY, CDR2 SVGAGI. The V gene lost 6 bases and the J gene lost 1 base, with 9 bases spanning the gap. The CDR3 sequence is 13 residues long. The CDR3: CASRNIRNTEAFF. CDR3 DNA sequence: TGTGCCAGCAGAAATATCCGGAACACTGAAGCTTTCTTT.

This chain joins TRBV25-1 and TRBJ2-7, with 7 bases fitting TRBD2. Germline values: CDR1 MGHDK, CDR2 SYGVNS. Trimming cost V 4 bases and J 6 bases; bases outside gene matches: 6. The CDR3 extends over 13 amino acids. DNA for the CDR3: TGTGCCAGCAGTGTCGGACTAGGTTCCGAGCAGTACTTC. Protein product: CASSVGLGSEQYF.

The chain has TRBV10-3 and TRBJ1-1; the D gene is possibly TRBD1 (6 bases). The CDR3 is 17 amino acids. Germline CDR1 ENHRY, CDR2 SYGVKD. V lost 6 bases, J lost 4 bases, and 24 bases lay in between. The CDR3 DNA reads as TGTGCCATCAGACCCACGGGGGGGCGCGAATCCAGCACTGAAGCTTTCTTT. It yields the protein CAIRPTGGRESSTEAFF.

The rearrangement joins TRBV6-2 or TRBV6-3 to TRBJ1-1, with no clear D. Deletions cut 2 bases from V and 0 bases from J, with 13 bases between. Germline V gene data show CDR1 as MNHEY and CDR2 as SVGEGT. CDR3 length equals 16 residues. CDR3 in amino acids: CASSYPDRQLNTEAFF. DNA for the CDR3: TGTGCCAGCAGTTACCCGGATCGGCAGTTGAACACTGAAGCTTTCTTT.

A few counts support this clonotype. The V call is TRBV20-1, the J call TRBJ1-1; D is undetermined. The germline V gene has CDR1 DFQATT and CDR2 SNEGSKA (reference sequence). The V end was cut by 6 bases, the J end by 0 bases, with 14 bases between. The length of the CDR3 is 14 residues. The CDR3 reads CSAAPRLVNTEAFF. Written as DNA, the CDR3 is TGCAGTGCCGCGCCCCGGTTGGTGAACACTGAAGCTTTCTTT.